The text below deals with one TCR beta chain. The TCRbeta library incorporated unique molecular identifiers. TCRdb re-analysed the PCR reads in MiXCR, keeping a single row per CDR3 protein. The sample has about 420,000 distinct CDR3 sequences; around 15% are singletons. This record comes from a study of T-cell reconstitution after alpha-beta-depleted transplantation in children. V shed 2 bases, J shed 2 bases, and the junction held 8 bases outside the gene matches. The CDR3 runs to 17 residues. Germline CDR1 is SGHTA and CDR2 is FQGNSA. This TCR was recovered from a boy in the first two years of life who had a stem cell transplant for Wiskott-Aldrich syndrome, so the T cells may come from the graft donor. Material: PBMCs, mostly from graft donor cells, obtained 360 days after TCRalphabeta/CD19-depleted stem cell transplant. The chain employs TRBV7-2 and TRBJ2-3; 9 bases are a match to TRBD2. CDR3: CASSLIGLAGLTDTQYF. CDR3 bases: TGTGCCAGCAGCTTAATCGGGCTAGCGGGGCTCACAGATACGCAGTATTTT.